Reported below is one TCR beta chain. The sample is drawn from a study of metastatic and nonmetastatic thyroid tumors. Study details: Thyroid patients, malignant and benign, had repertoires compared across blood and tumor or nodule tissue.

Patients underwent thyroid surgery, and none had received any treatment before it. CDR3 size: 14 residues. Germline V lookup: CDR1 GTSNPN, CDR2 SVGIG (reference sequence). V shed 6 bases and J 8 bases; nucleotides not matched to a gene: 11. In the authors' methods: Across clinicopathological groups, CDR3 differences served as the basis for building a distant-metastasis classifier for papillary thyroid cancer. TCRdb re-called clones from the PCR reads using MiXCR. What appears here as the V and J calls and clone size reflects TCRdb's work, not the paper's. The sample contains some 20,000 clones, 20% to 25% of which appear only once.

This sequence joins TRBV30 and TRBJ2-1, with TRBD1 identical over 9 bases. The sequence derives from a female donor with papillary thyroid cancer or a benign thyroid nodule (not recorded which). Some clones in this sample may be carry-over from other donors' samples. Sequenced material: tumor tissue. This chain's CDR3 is CACIEDRGGHEQFF. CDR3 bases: TGTGCCTGTATTGAAGACAGGGGGGGTCATGAGCAGTTCTTC.